Ten or more counts support the clone carrying this TCR beta chain. The antigen is unknown. This CDR3 spans 15 amino acids. Per the germline V gene, CDR1 is KGHDR and CDR2 is SFDVKD. V lost 3 bases to trimming and J lost 5 bases; unmatched junction nucleotides: 4. These data come from a study of CD8 T cells in ankylosing spondylitis. Study-level findings and limits: A TCR beta motif made of several highly homologous variants seemed typical of ankylosing spondylitis blood.

Each CDR3 protein is one row after TCRdb ran MiXCR on the 5' RACE reads. The sample records some 180,000 distinct CDR3 sequences, about 20% being singletons. The V and J genes are TRBV24-1 and TRBJ1-4; 8 bases match TRBD1. Sequencing was performed on blood, either unsorted or a sorted T cell fraction (not recorded which). The sequence was obtained from a male donor between 10 and 30 years old with ankylosing spondylitis or in good health (not recorded which). This CDR3 reads CATSDPGTGNEKLFF. The DNA for the CDR3 is TGTGCCACCAGTGATCCCGGGACAGGCAATGAAAAACTGTTTTTT.